The 30 T cell receptor beta chains given below trace back to one sample, sequenced in a study of CD8 T cells in Susac syndrome. RNA totalling roughly 0.45 to 1 ug underwent reverse transcription with random hexamers. TCRdb itself ran the immunoSEQ multiplex PCR reads through MiXCR, one entry per CDR3 protein. The sample contains about 130,000 distinct CDR3 sequences, 90% to 95% of which appear only once. Sequencing was done on a sample of CD8+ T cells from PBMCs. The receptors shown here come from a human donor with Susac syndrome.

This rearrangement joins TRBV27 to TRBJ1-6, with 7 bases that match TRBD1. Trimming cost V 6 bases and J 8 bases; bases outside gene matches: 10. Germline CDR1 reads MNHEY; CDR2 reads SMNVEV (reference sequence). The CDR3 runs to 15 residues. The DNA for the CDR3 is TGTGCCAGCAGCCAGACAGGGAGCATCTATTCACCCCTCCACTTT. Protein: CASSQTGSIYSPLHF.

The chain couples TRBV2 to TRBJ1-2; D possibly corresponds to TRBD1 (5 bases). Trimming shortened V by 3 bases and J by 3 bases, and 8 bases separated the two germline ends. Looked up from germline, CDR1 is SNHLY and CDR2 is FYNNEI. The CDR3 contains 13 residues. CDR3 sequence (DNA): TGTGCCAGCAGTGAGGTCAGGGACTATGGCTACACCTTC. Amino acid sequence: CASSEVRDYGYTF.

The V call is TRBV12-3 or TRBV12-4, the J call TRBJ2-5, with D maybe TRBD2 (5 bases). Trimming took off 2 bases at V and 6 bases at J, with 19 bases between the two ends. This CDR3 comprises 16 residues. CDR3 residues: CASSLMWESGLKTQYF. The CDR3 nucleotides are TGTGCCAGCAGTTTAATGTGGGAGTCGGGGTTAAAGACCCAGTACTTC.

The chain is built from TRBV5-4 and TRBJ2-5; 14 nucleotides align to TRBD2. The CDR3 covers 19 residues. Germline trimming cut 2 bases from V and 5 bases from J; bases unmatched to any gene: 14. Germline V gene sequence: CDR1 SGHNT, CDR2 YYREEE (reference sequence). CDR3 sequence (DNA): TGTGCCAGCAGCTTAACCCCCATCGGGACTAGCGGGAGTGAGGAGACCCAGTACTTC. It translates to CASSLTPIGTSGSEETQYF.

This sequence joins TRBV9 and TRBJ2-7; D gene unclear. The CDR3 is 14 residues long. The germline gives CDR1 SGDLS, CDR2 YYNGEE. V lost 0 bases and J 1 base, leaving 8 bases between the germline ends. DNA for the CDR3: TGTGCCAGCAGCGTAGGAGATAGGTCCTACGAGCAGTACTTC. Its translation: CASSVGDRSYEQYF.

The chain's CDR3 is CSASSTSGSNEQFF. The CDR3 DNA reads as TGCAGCGCATCATCCACTAGCGGGAGCAATGAGCAGTTCTTC. V and J are TRBV29-1 and TRBJ2-1; 11 bases are shared with TRBD2. Germline V CDR1 and CDR2: SQVTM, ANQGSEA. Trimming took 7 bases from V and 6 from J; bases not matched to a gene: 8. The CDR3 covers 14 residues.

The CDR3 sequence: CASSQELAGADEQFF. CDR3 DNA: TGCGCCAGCAGCCAAGAGCTAGCGGGAGCAGATGAGCAGTTCTTC. This sequence joins TRBV4-1 and TRBJ2-1; 10 positions agree with TRBD2. CDR3 length equals 15 residues. V shed 0 bases and J 8 bases; nucleotides not matched to a gene: 4. Germline CDR1 MGHRA, CDR2 YSYEKL.

The V call is TRBV6-5, the J call TRBJ1-2; a weak D match, TRBD1 (6 bases). V lost 2 bases and J lost 5, with 9 bases in between. The CDR3 covers 13 residues. Per the germline V gene, CDR1 is MNHEY and CDR2 is SVGAGI. In DNA form, the CDR3 reads TGTGCCAGCAGTTACCGCGGACAGTATGGCTACACCTTC. Protein: CASSYRGQYGYTF.

This chain joins TRBV30 and TRBJ2-2; D remains ambiguous. Germline assignment: CDR1 GTSNPN and CDR2 SVGIG (reference sequence). V shed 4 bases and J shed 3 bases, with 6 bases lying between them. CDR3 length: 12 residues. The CDR3 region is CAWTGYTGELFF. As DNA, the CDR3 is TGTGCCTGGACCGGATACACCGGGGAGCTGTTTTTT.

The chain recombines TRBV4-3 with TRBJ2-5, with no clear D. Between the trimmed V and J ends, which lost 1 base and 3 bases, there was a span of 9 bases. The CDR3 contains 14 residues. Germline V gives CDR1 LGHNA, CDR2 YSLEER. The CDR3 nucleotides read TGCGCCAGCAGCCAAGTCCCTAATGAAGAGACCCAGTACTTC. Its translation: CASSQVPNEETQYF.

The chain combines TRBV5-1 with TRBJ2-5; TRBD1 matches 7 bases. CDR3 length: 16 amino acids. Germline V gene lookup returns CDR1 SGHRS and CDR2 YFSETQ. V trimming: 2 bases; J trimming: 2 bases; junction bases outside the gene matches: 9. CDR3 sequence (DNA): TGCGCCAGCAGCTTCCCCGCCGGGACAGAACAAGAGACCCAGTACTTC. It translates to CASSFPAGTEQETQYF.

This clonotype was recorded only once. V is TRBV4-3 and J is TRBJ2-1; 8 bases are shared with TRBD2. Germline V CDR1 and CDR2: LGHNA, YSLEER. V shed 0 bases, J shed 9 bases, and the junction held 10 bases outside the gene matches. The CDR3 contains 16 residues. The DNA for the CDR3 is TGCGCCAGCAGCCAAGATGCGCCGGGGGGGGCCGGTGAGCAGTTCTTC. Translated, it gives CASSQDAPGGAGEQFF.

V usage is TRBV5-1 and J usage is TRBJ1-2; D is undetermined. Trimming removed 0 bases from V and 8 bases from J, with 8 bases in between. The CDR3 sequence is 12 residues long. Germline V gene data show CDR1 as SGHRS and CDR2 as YFSETQ. Here the CDR3 reads CASSLAGGGYTF. The CDR3, as DNA: TGCGCCAGCAGCTTGGCTGGCGGGGGCTACACCTTC.

V gene TRBV3-1 combines with J gene TRBJ2-7, with 9 bases fitting TRBD1. Germline CDR1 LGHDT, CDR2 YNNKEL (reference sequence). After removal of 0 bases from V and 2 bases from J, the junction contained 5 bases not matched to a gene. The CDR3 consists of 16 residues. The CDR3 DNA reads TGTGCCAGCAGCCAAGATGGGACAGGGAACCCCTACGAGCAGTACTTC. Its translation is CASSQDGTGNPYEQYF.

The chain's CDR3 is CASSLEGANEKLFF. The CDR3 DNA is TGTGCCAGCAGTTTAGAAGGGGCGAATGAAAAACTGTTTTTT. The rearrangement uses TRBV12-3 or TRBV12-4 and TRBJ1-4; perhaps TRBD1 as D (5 bases). Trimming pared 1 base from V and 5 bases from J, leaving 8 bases between. This CDR3 has 14 amino acids.

The V gene is TRBV4-1, the J gene TRBJ2-7, with TRBD2 matching over 11 bases. V gave up 0 bases and J gave up 5 bases; unmatched junction bases: 6. CDR3 length: 16 residues. Germline V gene data show CDR1 as MGHRA and CDR2 as YSYEKL. CDR3 in DNA: TGCGCCAGCAGCCAAGATAGGCTAGCGGGAGGCCACGAGCAGTACTTC. Translated, it gives CASSQDRLAGGHEQYF.

This rearrangement joins TRBV3-1 to TRBJ1-5; 8 bases align to TRBD1. CDR3 length: 15 residues. Germline V lookup: CDR1 LGHDT, CDR2 YNNKEL (reference sequence). Germline trimming cut 6 bases from V and 5 bases from J; bases unmatched to any gene: 9. The CDR3 spells CASSPFGQGDQPQHF. The CDR3 DNA sequence: TGTGCCAGCAGTCCCTTCGGACAGGGTGATCAGCCCCAGCATTTT.

J is TRBJ2-3 and V is TRBV19; D is unresolved. This CDR3 is built from 12 residues. Germline V gene lookup returns CDR1 LNHDA and CDR2 SQIVND (reference sequence). V was trimmed by 5 bases and J by 0 bases, leaving 3 bases between them. CDR3 amino acids: CASSPSTDTQYF. The CDR3 DNA reads as TGTGCCAGTAGTCCGAGCACAGATACGCAGTATTTT.

This clonotype was recorded once. The chain employs TRBV4-2 and TRBJ2-7, with D unresolved. V lost 0 bases and J 10 bases, leaving 10 bases between the germline ends. Germline V gives CDR1 LGHNA, CDR2 YNFKEQ. This CDR3 is 12 amino acids long. DNA of the CDR3: TGTGCCAGCAGCCAAGAAGACGGCGGTCAGTACTTC. It is translated as CASSQEDGGQYF.

The chain couples TRBV5-6 to TRBJ2-7; 11 bases align to TRBD1. The ends lost 0 bases at V and 1 base at J; junction bases unmatched: 6. This CDR3 contains 17 residues. CDR1 and CDR2 (germline): SGHDT, YYEEEE. The CDR3 sequence is CASSLGDRGFGSYEQYF. In DNA form, the CDR3 reads TGTGCCAGCAGCTTGGGGGACAGGGGGTTTGGGTCCTACGAGCAGTACTTC.

This chain links TRBV30 with TRBJ1-2; 9 nucleotides agree with TRBD1. The germline CDR1 and CDR2 sequences are GTSNPN and SVGIG (reference sequence). V shed 4 bases and J 4 bases; nucleotides not matched to a gene: 7. This CDR3 spans 14 amino acids. CDR3 DNA sequence: TGTGCCTGGAATCCGGGACAGGGAGGCTATGGCTACACCTTC. Encoded protein: CAWNPGQGGYGYTF.

This clonotype is a singleton in its sample. The chain uses TRBV11-2 and TRBJ2-7; D uncertain. The CDR3 spans 11 residues. Deletions cut 5 bases from V and 3 bases from J, with 5 bases between. The V gene's germline CDR1 is SGHAT and CDR2 FQNNGV. The CDR3 DNA is TGTGCCAGCAGCGGATACTACGAGCAGTACTTC. The encoded protein is CASSGYYEQYF.

The chain is built from TRBV7-8 and TRBJ1-1; 9 bases fit TRBD1. CDR3 length: 18 amino acids. The germline CDR1 and CDR2 sequences are SGHVS and FQNEAQ. V shed 2 bases and J 6 bases; nucleotides not matched to a gene: 16. The DNA of the CDR3 is TGTGCCAGCAGCTTATCTCCTGCCGATCGGGACAGGGTGCCTGAAGCTTTCTTT. Protein product: CASSLSPADRDRVPEAFF. The whole variable domain, remainder taken from reference TRBV7-8 and TRBJ1-1, is GAGVSQSPRYKVAKRGQDVALRCDPISGHVSLFWYQQALGQGPEFLTYFQNEAQLDKSGLPSDRFFAERPEGSVSTLKIQRTQQEDSAVYLCASSLSPADRDRVPEAFFGQGTRLTVV.

This chain joins TRBV6-2 or TRBV6-3 and TRBJ2-7; TRBD2 might be the D (6 bases). Between the trimmed V and J ends, which lost 5 bases and 4 bases, there was a span of 9 bases. Looked up from germline, CDR1 is MNHEY and CDR2 is SVGEGT. CDR3 length: 12 amino acids. The CDR3 protein is CASSRGEYEQYF. The CDR3 DNA reads TGTGCCAGCAGTCGCGGGGAGTACGAGCAGTACTTC.

The J gene is TRBJ2-7, the V gene TRBV7-9, with TRBD2 as a possible D gene (6 bases). CDR3 length equals 16 residues. The germline V gene encodes CDR1 SEHNR and CDR2 FQNEAQ (reference sequence). Trimming stripped 6 bases from V and 3 bases from J, with 21 bases between. The CDR3 loop reads CASRGRKNGSGYEQYF. In nucleotides, the CDR3 is TGTGCCAGCAGAGGGAGGAAAAACGGGTCAGGCTACGAGCAGTACTTC.

The chain has TRBV6-5 and TRBJ2-5, with TRBD1 identical over 8 bases. Trimming at V came to 5 bases and at J to 5 bases, leaving 10 bases not matched to a gene. Germline V gives CDR1 MNHEY, CDR2 SVGAGI. The CDR3 length is 15 residues. CDR3 in amino acids: CASSPGQGWGETQYF. CDR3 bases: TGTGCCAGCAGTCCCGGACAGGGCTGGGGGGAGACCCAGTACTTC.

The chain couples TRBV29-1 to TRBJ2-3; D unresolved. With 8 bases removed from V and 9 bases from J, the gap between germline ends came to 15 bases. Germline CDR1 reads SQVTM; CDR2 reads ANQGSEA. The CDR3 loop spans 11 amino acids. CDR3 protein: CSPEMGGTQYF. The CDR3 DNA reads as TGCAGCCCAGAGATGGGTGGAACGCAGTATTTT.

The V call is TRBV6-5, the J call TRBJ1-1; D perhaps matches TRBD1 (5 bases). Per the germline V gene, CDR1 is MNHEY and CDR2 is SVGAGI. V dropped 2 bases and J dropped 4 bases, with 17 bases sitting between them. The length of the CDR3 is 16 residues. The CDR3 DNA reads TGTGCCAGCAGTTACGCCGACAGAGTTAGGGGCACTGAAGCTTTCTTT. Residues: CASSYADRVRGTEAFF.

The chain carries TRBV27 and TRBJ1-2; TRBD1 agrees at 7 bases. With V trimmed by 5 bases and J by 4 bases, 10 bases remained unmatched. The CDR3 is 15 residues long. Germline lookup yields CDR1 MNHEY and CDR2 SMNVEV (reference sequence). CDR3: CASSKGQPLVYGYTF. CDR3 DNA sequence: TGTGCCAGCAGTAAGGGACAGCCTCTTGTCTATGGCTACACCTTC.

The J gene is TRBJ2-1, the V gene TRBV27; 8 bases are shared with TRBD2. The CDR3 is 15 residues long. V lost 4 bases and J lost 7; bases outside the gene matches: 9. Germline V gene lookup returns CDR1 MNHEY and CDR2 SMNVEV (reference sequence). The CDR3 here is CASSYQREKANEQFF. The CDR3 DNA reads TGTGCCAGCAGTTACCAGCGGGAGAAGGCGAATGAGCAGTTCTTC.